This T cell receptor (beta chain) originates from a study of blood T cell repertoires in COVID-19. On the study more broadly: From the United States, Italy and Spain came samples of acute and convalescent COVID-19.

Some clones are missing from TCRdb's copy, which holds only in-frame ones; the method was immunoSEQ multiplex PCR. Of about 330,000 clones listed, 70% to 90% are singletons. Recruits, aged roughly 18 to 95 years, lived in roughly 22 US areas. Between the trimmed V and J ends, which lost 4 bases and 4 bases, there was a span of 17 bases. The CDR3 has 16 residues. Per germline, CDR1 MNHNS and CDR2 SASEGT. Input material: PBMCs or T cells enriched from blood (not recorded which). This TCR was sampled from a woman younger than 35 who had recovered from COVID-19. The chain carries TRBV6-1 and TRBJ1-3; D is perhaps TRBD1 (5 bases). The CDR3 spells CASSARQRVHGNTIYF. The CDR3 nucleotides read TGTGCCAGCAGTGCAAGACAGCGGGTGCACGGAAACACCATATATTTT.